The clone carrying this T cell receptor beta chain was seen once. Reverse transcription used about 0.45 to 1 ug RNA and random hexamers. Coverage of TCR beta CDR3 amplification by immunoSEQ multiplex PCR extended to 54 Vbeta and 13 Jbeta. From the immunoSEQ multiplex PCR reads, TCRdb called clonotypes with MiXCR, one entry per CDR3 protein. The sample has hundreds of thousands of distinct CDR3 sequences, 92% seen once. Germline V gene sequence: CDR1 SEHNR, CDR2 FQNEAQ (reference sequence). This CDR3 region has 11 residues. Trimming cost V 1 base and J 13 bases, with 8 bases left between them. The sample is drawn from a study of CD8 T cells in Susac syndrome. Sequencing of TCR beta was carried out in blood CD8+ and CD4+ T cells. Patients with stable or active relapsing-remitting disease, all of them treatment-naive, made up the multiple sclerosis controls. TEMRA cells were FACS-enriched, with CD8+ and CD4+ T cells isolated negatively.

The clonotype originates from a human donor with multiple sclerosis. The chain is built from TRBV7-9 and TRBJ2-4; TRBD1 might be the D (5 bases). Sequenced material: CD8+ T cells from PBMCs. CDR3 nucleotides: TGTGCCAGCAGCTTAGAGACAGACCAGTACTTC. Its protein product is CASSLETDQYF.